The 6 T cell receptor beta chains reported below all come from one sample, sequenced in a study of T cell repertoires in cytomegalovirus infection. TCRdb ran MiXCR on the reads and lists one entry per CDR3 protein. The table lists roughly 600,000 distinct CDR3 sequences, roughly a quarter of them singletons. Sample: CD8+ T cells from PBMCs. The receptors stem from a human donor in good health (CMV status not recorded). Some clones in this sample may be carry-over from other donors' samples.

J is TRBJ2-1 and V is TRBV19; TRBD2 agrees at 10 bases. CDR3 length equals 17 residues. V lost 1 base and J lost 6; bases outside the gene matches: 9. Germline CDR1 and CDR2: LNHDA and SQIVND (reference sequence). The DNA of the CDR3 is TGTGCCAGTAGTATAGGAGGAGGACTAGCGGTTACCAATGAGCAGTTCTTC. Its protein is CASSIGGGLAVTNEQFF.

This clonotype was recorded at least ten times. This chain joins TRBV6-6 and TRBJ2-7; D possibly corresponds to TRBD1 (6 bases). Looked up from germline, CDR1 is MNHNY and CDR2 is SVGAGI (reference sequence). V was cut by 4 bases and J by 2 bases, with 9 bases left in between. This CDR3 is 13 amino acids long. CDR3 DNA sequence: TGTGCCAGCAGTTTCACAGGGACCTACGAGCAGTACGTC. The encoded protein is CASSFTGTYEQYV.

About this clonotype itself: One junction end disagrees with the germline gene, perhaps due to a read error. The genes are TRBV7-2 and TRBJ2-3, with 7 bases lining up with TRBD2. Germline CDR1 SGHTA, CDR2 FQGNSA. This CDR3 is built from 13 residues. CDR3 protein: CASRLAGWDTQYF. CDR3 DNA: TGTGCCAGCCGCTTAGCGGGCTGGGATACGCAGTATTTT.

The CDR3 reads CASVGRGRGDEQFF. The CDR3 DNA is TGCGCCAGCGTGGGGAGGGGGCGCGGGGATGAGCAGTTCTTC. This rearrangement joins TRBV10-2 to TRBJ2-1; perhaps D is TRBD1 or TRBD2 (7 bases each). Germline V gene lookup returns CDR1 WSHSY and CDR2 SAAADI. V lost 8 bases to trimming and J lost 8 bases, with 19 bases between them. This CDR3 has 14 residues.

Only a few counts were recorded for this clonotype. The chain employs TRBV7-2 and TRBJ1-5; TRBD1 aligns across 7 bases. Per the germline V gene, CDR1 is SGHTA and CDR2 is FQGNSA. The CDR3 runs 15 residues. The V and J ends lost 4 bases and 1 base, in that order; junction bases with no gene match: 4. CDR3 in DNA: TGTGCCAGCAGCTCAGTCAGGGGGAGCAATCAGCCCCAGCATTTT. Protein: CASSSVRGSNQPQHF.

This clonotype was counted between two and nine times. CDR3 protein: CASSPVGGGHHGDEQYF. CDR3 DNA: TGTGCCAGCAGCCCCGTGGGGGGGGGCCATCATGGCGACGAGCAGTACTTC. The chain couples TRBV4-2 to TRBJ2-7; maybe TRBD2 (7 bases). The CDR3 extends over 17 amino acids. Trimming stripped 4 bases from V and 5 bases from J, with 24 bases between. The V gene's germline CDR1 is LGHNA and CDR2 YNFKEQ.